These T cell receptor beta chains were read from a single sample in a study of T-cell reconstitution after alpha-beta-depleted transplantation in children. TCRdb re-derived calls from the PCR reads in MiXCR, one entry per CDR3 protein. The repertoire has fewer than 700,000 distinct CDR3 sequences, over 10% of them found once; the top ten carry roughly 2.3%. The sample in question was PBMCs, mostly from graft donor cells, obtained 360 days after TCRalphabeta/CD19-depleted stem cell transplant. The receptors were gathered from a male patient younger than 18 who had a stem cell transplant for acute myeloid leukemia, so the T cells may come from the graft donor. CDR3s leave out the opening cysteine and the closing phenylalanine or tryptophan.

v_gene	CDR3aa
TRBV20-1	SARYSGRALSSYNEQF
TRBV28	ASSFTHSNQPQH
TRBV13	ASTRDSTGELF
TRBV14	ASSPPRLGTEAF
TRBV7-9	ASSPGTGPRGETQY
TRBV3-1	ASSRQGSAQPQH
TRBV7-2	ASSLAVLVVDEQF
TRBV7-9	ASSLRAGDSNQPQH
TRBV6-2/TRBV6-3	ASSYASGTYEQY
TRBV6-2/TRBV6-3	ASSRGTSAANFYEQY
TRBV5-1	ASSPGLVWSGNEQF
TRBV6-6	ASLAEFTDTQY
TRBV5-1	ASSGGQGSHNEQF
TRBV9	ASSVEETGGLYEQY
TRBV6-2/TRBV6-3	ASSQIQGGEQY
TRBV12-3/TRBV12-4	ASSYEGRAQY
TRBV28	ASSFNKDEGRGPYEQY
TRBV20-1	SARGPGSSYNEQF
TRBV12-5	ASGPKPHRDRSSYEQY
TRBV20-1	SARNRGGIYEQY
TRBV29-1	SVEDQVGGYEQY
TRBV18	ASSPTLIPYEQY
TRBV20-1	SARDLAPRYEQY
TRBV7-2	ASSLLGPASSNEQF
TRBV5-6	ASSRTGGVGGELF
TRBV7-9	ASSFKEYEQY
TRBV11-2	ASSGPSGTGYGYT
TRBV28	ASSPTRAEAYEQY
TRBV5-1	ASSLGSMNTEAF
TRBV20-1	SARFQYEQY
TRBV5-4	ASSLGDSSTDTQY
TRBV29-1	SVVPREGHLYEQY
TRBV6-5	ASSYPHAGGVVTDTQY
TRBV28	ASTPRGGIPDTQY
TRBV9	ASSVREGTDTQY
TRBV24-1	ATSDLNGDNQPQH
TRBV7-2	ASRQTSGRPPNNEQF
TRBV20-1	SAREVILYPTYEQY
TRBV4-2	ASSQDEAGGSSSTDTQY
TRBV28	ASSSQGPQGRGYGYT
TRBV4-3	ASSQRTGTAITGELF
TRBV7-4	ASSQEALGSDLGETQY
TRBV29-1	SVEDLSGTRNEQF
TRBV18	ASSPPGLAGLHEQF
TRBV5-6	ASRPGQGAETQY
TRBV24-1	ATSPGTIQETQY
TRBV10-3	AISEGHSHEQY
TRBV25-1	ASSRAGMNYEQY
TRBV5-1	ASSLAVSSGELF